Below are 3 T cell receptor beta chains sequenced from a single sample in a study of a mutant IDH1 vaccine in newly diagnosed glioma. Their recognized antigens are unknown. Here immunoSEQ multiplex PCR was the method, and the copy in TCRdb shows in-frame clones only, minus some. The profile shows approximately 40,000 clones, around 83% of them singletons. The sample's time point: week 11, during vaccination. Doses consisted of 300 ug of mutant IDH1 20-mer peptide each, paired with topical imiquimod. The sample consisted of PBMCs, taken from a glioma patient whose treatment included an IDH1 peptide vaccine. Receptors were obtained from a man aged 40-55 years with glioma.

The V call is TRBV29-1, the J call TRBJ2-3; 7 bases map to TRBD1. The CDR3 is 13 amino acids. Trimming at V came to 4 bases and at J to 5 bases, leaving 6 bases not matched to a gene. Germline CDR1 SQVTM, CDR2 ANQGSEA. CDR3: CSVGQGQGDTQYF. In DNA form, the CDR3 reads TGCAGCGTTGGACAGGGTCAAGGAGATACGCAGTATTTT.

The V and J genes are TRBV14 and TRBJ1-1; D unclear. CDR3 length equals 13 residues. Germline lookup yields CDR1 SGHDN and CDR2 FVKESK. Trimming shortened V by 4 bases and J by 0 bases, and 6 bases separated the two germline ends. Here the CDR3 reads CASSRGMNTEAFF. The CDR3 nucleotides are TGTGCCAGCAGCCGCGGGATGAACACTGAAGCTTTCTTT.

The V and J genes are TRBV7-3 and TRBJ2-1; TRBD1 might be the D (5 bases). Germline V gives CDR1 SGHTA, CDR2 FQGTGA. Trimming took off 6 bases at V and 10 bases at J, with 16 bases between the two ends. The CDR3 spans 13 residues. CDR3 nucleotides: TGTGCCAGCAGTTACCAAGCTAGACAGGAGCAGTTCTTC. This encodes CASSYQARQEQFF.